Presented here are 16 T cell receptor beta chains from one specimen sequenced in a study of cytomegalovirus exposure and HLA in healthy donors. 60 Vbeta and 13 Jbeta primers were used in PCR. Repertoires were generated with immunoSEQ multiplex PCR, while TCRdb's copy carries only in-frame clones and drops some. The data contain around 30,000 clones, 60% to 80% of them singletons. Sequenced: PBMCs. The receptor set was obtained from a male donor in good health and CMV-seropositive.

This clone was seen more than once but under ten times. The chain couples TRBV10-3 to TRBJ2-2; TRBD1 agrees at 7 bases. Germline CDR1 is ENHRY and CDR2 is SYGVKD. V lost 8 bases and J lost 3; bases outside the gene matches: 6. CDR3 length equals 14 residues. This chain's CDR3 is CAIGGQPDTGELFF. CDR3 sequence (DNA): TGTGCCATCGGGGGACAGCCCGACACCGGGGAGCTGTTTTTT.

J is TRBJ2-5 and V is TRBV25-1, with a tentative D call TRBD2 (7 bases). CDR3 length equals 15 residues. The germline V and J ends were trimmed by 8 bases and 5 bases, with 21 bases remaining between them. Germline V lookup: CDR1 MGHDK, CDR2 SYGVNS. The chain's CDR3 is CASPGRGGRWETQYF. The CDR3 region has the DNA TGTGCCAGCCCGGGGAGGGGGGGGCGATGGGAGACCCAGTACTTC.

The gene calls are TRBV7-9 and TRBJ2-3; 10 bases agree with TRBD2. Germline V gene lookup returns CDR1 SEHNR and CDR2 FQNEAQ (reference sequence). The trim removed 1 base at V and 3 bases at J, leaving 7 bases unmatched. The CDR3 is made up of 17 amino acids. The CDR3 region is CASSLGASGSRTDTQYF. In DNA, the CDR3 is TGTGCCAGCAGCTTAGGGGCTAGCGGGAGTCGAACAGATACGCAGTATTTT.

The chain employs TRBV18 and TRBJ1-5; 10 bases are shared with TRBD1. CDR1 is KGHSH and CDR2 is LQKENI in the germline V gene. This CDR3 is 15 amino acids long. V shed 2 bases and J 7 bases; nucleotides not matched to a gene: 5. CDR3 amino acids: CASSPSGQGLQPQHF. CDR3 sequence (DNA): TGTGCCAGCTCACCATCGGGACAGGGGTTGCAGCCCCAGCATTTT.

The rearrangement joins TRBV7-2 to TRBJ2-7; 8 nucleotides align to TRBD2. J gave up 3 bases and V 1 base, and 8 bases lay outside the gene matches. CDR3 length: 16 amino acids. Per germline, CDR1 SGHTA and CDR2 FQGNSA. The CDR3 spells CASSLGASGLFYEQYF. In DNA, the CDR3 is TGTGCCAGCAGCTTAGGGGCTAGCGGGTTATTCTACGAGCAGTACTTC.

The genes are TRBV7-9 and TRBJ1-5, with 9 bases lining up with TRBD1. The CDR3 is made up of 13 amino acids. Germline CDR1 is SEHNR and CDR2 is FQNEAQ (reference sequence). V lost 5 bases to trimming and J lost 7 bases; unmatched junction nucleotides: 3. DNA of the CDR3: TGTGCCAGCAGCCGCGGACAGGGGCAGCCCCAGCATTTT. Protein sequence: CASSRGQGQPQHF.

This chain connects TRBV2 to TRBJ2-1, with 10 nucleotides matching TRBD2. The length of the CDR3 is 16 residues. With 4 bases clipped from V and 7 bases from J, the junction kept 10 bases outside the gene matches. CDR1 and CDR2 (germline): SNHLY, FYNNEI. This CDR3 reads CASSVRAGGPPNEQFF. Written as DNA, the CDR3 is TGTGCCAGCAGTGTAAGAGCGGGGGGGCCTCCAAATGAGCAGTTCTTC.

The chain recombines TRBV19 with TRBJ1-2; TRBD1 might be the D (5 bases). Germline V CDR1 and CDR2: LNHDA, SQIVND (reference sequence). Deletions cut 5 bases from V and 8 bases from J, with 12 bases between. This CDR3 is built from 12 residues. CDR3 region: CASSPRVDGYTF. CDR3 sequence (DNA): TGTGCCAGTAGTCCCAGGGTTGACGGCTACACCTTC.

J is TRBJ1-2 and V is TRBV30, with 7 bases aligning to TRBD1. The germline V gene encodes CDR1 GTSNPN and CDR2 SVGIG (reference sequence). This CDR3 has 14 residues. V lost 5 bases, J lost 7 bases, and 13 bases stayed unmatched. The DNA for the CDR3 is TGTGCCTGGTCCAGGGGGGCCGAGTTCTCTGGCTACACCTTC. This encodes CAWSRGAEFSGYTF.

This sequence joins TRBV28 and TRBJ2-7; no definite D call. CDR1 MDHEN and CDR2 SYDVKM come from the germline V gene. CDR3 length: 13 residues. V was shortened by 5 bases and J by 3 bases, with 11 bases between the two germline ends. The CDR3 here is CASSLPQSYEQYF. The CDR3 coding sequence is TGTGCCAGCAGTCTCCCACAGAGCTACGAGCAGTACTTC.

The V call is TRBV30, the J call TRBJ1-5; unclear D gene. CDR1 is GTSNPN and CDR2 is SVGIG in the germline V gene (reference sequence). The CDR3 extends over 13 amino acids. Trimming cost V 1 base and J 4 bases, with 8 bases left between them. CDR3 sequence (DNA): TGTGCCTGGAGTGAAGGAGGGAATCAGCCCCAGCATTTT. It specifies CAWSEGGNQPQHF.

V is TRBV11-2 and J is TRBJ1-1, with 8 nucleotides matching TRBD1. With V trimmed by 3 bases and J by 0 bases, 6 bases remained unmatched. The CDR3 is 16 amino acids. Germline CDR1 and CDR2: SGHAT and FQNNGV. In nucleotides, the CDR3 is TGTGCCAGCAGCTTGCAGGGGGCCACAATGAACACTGAAGCTTTCTTT. Protein product: CASSLQGATMNTEAFF.

The chain recombines TRBV30 with TRBJ1-2; D not certain. The germline CDR1 and CDR2 sequences are GTSNPN and SVGIG (reference sequence). The CDR3 sequence is 15 residues long. Trimming removed 2 bases at V and 7 bases at J, with 20 bases between. CDR3: CAWSPTAGSLGGYTF. The CDR3 nucleotides read TGTGCCTGGAGTCCGACGGCCGGGAGTCTGGGTGGCTACACCTTC.

In this sample, this clone turned up a few times. This sequence joins TRBV18 and TRBJ1-1, with D possibly matching TRBD1 (6 bases). Trimming removed 3 bases at V and 5 bases at J, with 10 bases between. Germline V gene sequence: CDR1 KGHSH, CDR2 LQKENI. The CDR3 has 13 residues. CDR3 DNA sequence: TGTGCCAGCTCACCTTTAGGACAGACTGAAGCTTTCTTT. Its protein is CASSPLGQTEAFF.

V gene TRBV15 combines with J gene TRBJ2-1; the match to TRBD2 covers 12 bases. Germline V lookup: CDR1 LNHNV, CDR2 YYDKDF (reference sequence). This CDR3 comprises 15 residues. J lost 8 bases, V lost 3 bases, and 5 bases had no gene match. CDR3 nucleotides: TGTGCCACCAGCAGCGGACTAGCGGGGAGCCATGAGCAGTTCTTC. Translating gives CATSSGLAGSHEQFF.

This sequence joins TRBV7-9 and TRBJ1-1, with a tentative D call TRBD1 (6 bases). Trimming cost V 6 bases and J 0 bases, with 11 bases left between them. The CDR3 has 14 amino acids. Germline V CDR1 and CDR2: SEHNR, FQNEAQ (reference sequence). DNA of the CDR3: TGTGCCAGCAGACAAACAGGGTTGAACACTGAAGCTTTCTTT. Translating gives CASRQTGLNTEAFF.